What follows are 21 T cell receptor beta chains derived from one specimen sequenced in a study of T-cell reconstitution after alpha-beta-depleted transplantation in children. Unique molecular identifiers were used in preparing the TCRbeta library. TCRdb reanalysed the PCR reads using MiXCR and keeps one entry per CDR3 protein. This repertoire shows about a million distinct CDR3 sequences, about 29% found once; its top ten account for roughly 30%. Sample: PBMCs, mostly from graft donor cells, taken 360 days after TCRalphabeta/CD19-depleted stem cell transplant. Receptors were obtained from a boy in the first two years of life who had a stem cell transplant for SCID, so the T cells may come from the graft donor.

Many counts were recorded for this clonotype. The chain employs TRBV7-2 and TRBJ2-6, with D maybe TRBD1 (6 bases). Trimming removed 2 bases at V and 0 bases at J, with 11 bases between. CDR3 length equals 17 residues. CDR1 is SGHTA and CDR2 is FQGNSA in the germline V gene. The CDR3 coding sequence is TGTGCCAGCAGCTTAACAGGGTCAAGCTCTGGGGCCAACGTCCTGACTTTC. As protein: CASSLTGSSSGANVLTF.

This clonotype was counted only a few times. V and J are TRBV7-9 and TRBJ1-2; 7 bases match TRBD1. The CDR3 is 15 residues long. CDR1 is SEHNR, CDR2 FQNEAQ, per germline (reference sequence). V dropped 5 bases and J dropped 4; count of bases not matched to a gene: 10. CDR3 amino acids: CASSLGGTDGYGYTF. In DNA form, the CDR3 reads TGTGCCAGCAGCCTAGGCGGGACAGACGGCTATGGCTACACCTTC.

This rearrangement joins TRBV29-1 to TRBJ2-5, with 8 positions matching TRBD1. With 6 bases clipped from V and 2 bases from J, the junction kept 8 bases outside the gene matches. Germline CDR1 reads SQVTM; CDR2 reads ANQGSEA. CDR3 length: 14 amino acids. The CDR3 here is CSVPGQVTQETQYF. CDR3 DNA sequence: TGCAGCGTGCCGGGACAGGTGACTCAAGAGACCCAGTACTTC.

V usage is TRBV28 and J usage is TRBJ2-1; 9 bases agree with TRBD1. CDR1 is MDHEN, CDR2 SYDVKM, per germline. With 7 bases clipped from V and 2 bases from J, the junction kept 6 bases outside the gene matches. This CDR3 has 15 residues. The CDR3 DNA sequence: TGTGCCAGCAACTCCGGGACAGGGCCCTACAATGAGCAGTTCTTC. It is translated as CASNSGTGPYNEQFF. Full variable domain (outside the CDR3, taken from reference TRBV28 and TRBJ2-1): DVKVTQSSRYLVKRTGEKVFLECVQDMDHENMFWYRQDPGLGLRLIYFSYDVKMKEKGDIPEGYSVSREKKERFSLILESASTNQTSMYLCASNSGTGPYNEQFFGPGTRLTVL.

This clonotype was seen a handful of times. The chain carries TRBV12-3 or TRBV12-4 and TRBJ2-1, with D possibly matching TRBD2 (7 bases). This CDR3 spans 15 amino acids. V shed 5 bases and J shed 0 bases, with 11 bases lying between them. The chain's CDR3 is CASSPGGHSYNEQFF. Written as DNA, the CDR3 is TGTGCCAGCAGTCCCGGGGGGCACTCCTACAATGAGCAGTTCTTC.

The gene calls are TRBV9 and TRBJ2-7, with D unresolved. Germline CDR1 is SGDLS and CDR2 is YYNGEE. V lost 4 bases, J lost 2 bases, and 19 bases lay in between. This CDR3 comprises 16 residues. CDR3 sequence: CASSSGVSLVPYEQYF. The DNA of the CDR3 is TGTGCCAGCAGCTCCGGAGTTAGTCTGGTCCCCTACGAGCAGTACTTC.

In regard to this clonotype: Since no conserved phenylalanine or tryptophan closes the CDR3, a read error is the likely cause. This chain joins TRBV19 and TRBJ2-7; 7 bases fit TRBD1. The CDR3 loop spans 13 amino acids. CDR1 is LNHDA, CDR2 SQIVND, per germline (reference sequence). Trimming at V came to 3 bases and at J to 6 bases, leaving 5 bases not matched to a gene. CDR3 sequence: CASSMETGCEQYY. CDR3 sequence (DNA): TGTGCCAGTAGTATGGAGACAGGGTGCGAGCAGTACTAC.

This clonotype turned up a few times. The chain carries TRBV4-3 and TRBJ1-1, with D unclear. The V end lost 1 base, the J end lost 2 bases, and 17 bases lay between the germline ends. Germline lookup yields CDR1 LGHNA and CDR2 YSLEER. This CDR3 is built from 17 residues. The CDR3 loop is CASSQVNKGNRNTEAFF. CDR3 coding DNA: TGCGCCAGCAGCCAAGTTAATAAGGGTAATAGAAACACTGAAGCTTTCTTT.

This clonotype turned up a few times. The CDR3 DNA follows: TGCAGTGCTAGAGGCCGGGACTTGAGCTCCTACAATGAGCAGTTCTTC. Protein product: CSARGRDLSSYNEQFF. The chain is built from TRBV20-1 and TRBJ2-1; D may be TRBD2 (6 bases). V was shortened by 1 base and J by 0 bases, with 13 bases between the two germline ends. CDR3 length: 16 amino acids. Germline CDR1 is DFQATT and CDR2 is SNEGSKA (reference sequence).

This clonotype was observed a few times. This chain connects TRBV29-1 to TRBJ2-7; D might be TRBD1 or TRBD2, each matching 5 bases. The CDR3 consists of 13 residues. The germline V gene has CDR1 SQVTM and CDR2 ANQGSEA. V was trimmed by 1 base and J by 3 bases, leaving 10 bases between them. CDR3 region: CSVEGGSYYEQYF. The CDR3 DNA follows: TGCAGCGTTGAAGGGGGGAGTTACTACGAGCAGTACTTC.

V is TRBV9 and J is TRBJ2-1; perhaps D is TRBD1 or TRBD2 (6 bases each). The germline CDR1 and CDR2 sequences are SGDLS and YYNGEE. The CDR3 has 13 amino acids. V was shortened by 3 bases and J by 10 bases, with 14 bases between the two germline ends. For the CDR3, the DNA is TGTGCCAGCAGCGCACAACCGGGGGCAGAGCAGTTCTTC. This codes for CASSAQPGAEQFF.

This clonotype was found a few times. The V gene is TRBV12-3 or TRBV12-4, the J gene TRBJ2-5, with D perhaps TRBD2 (6 bases). V gave up 7 bases and J gave up 5 bases, with 11 bases separating them. CDR3 length equals 12 residues. CDR3 in DNA: TGTGCCAGCACTCCGGGGGTGGAGACCCAGTACTTC. Translated: CASTPGVETQYF.

The sample holds many counts of this clonotype. The CDR3 region is CASTPHGRGGYNEQFF. CDR3 DNA sequence: TGTGCCAGCACCCCCCATGGGCGGGGGGGTTACAATGAGCAGTTCTTC. The chain carries TRBV6-1 and TRBJ2-1, with TRBD2 matching over 9 bases. The CDR3 contains 16 residues. V shed 7 bases, J shed 4 bases, and the junction held 11 bases outside the gene matches. The germline V gene encodes CDR1 MNHNS and CDR2 SASEGT.

The chain uses TRBV7-2 and TRBJ2-5; TRBD2 might be the D (6 bases). This CDR3 comprises 14 residues. Germline lookup yields CDR1 SGHTA and CDR2 FQGNSA. V gave up 3 bases and J gave up 5 bases, with 13 bases separating them. CDR3 sequence: CASSFRLVRETQYF. The CDR3 coding sequence is TGTGCCAGCAGCTTCCGACTAGTACGGGAGACCCAGTACTTC.

This clonotype was recorded a few times. The CDR3 loop reads CASSPHRVNTEAFF. CDR3 in DNA: TGTGCCAGCAGCCCCCACAGGGTGAACACTGAAGCTTTCTTT. This rearrangement joins TRBV9 to TRBJ1-1, with D maybe TRBD1 (6 bases). This CDR3 contains 14 residues. Trimming cost V 4 bases and J 0 bases, with 10 bases left between them. Looked up from germline, CDR1 is SGDLS and CDR2 is YYNGEE.

The rearrangement uses TRBV27 and TRBJ2-3, with 8 bases lining up with TRBD2. The trim removed 0 bases at V and 4 bases at J, leaving 15 bases unmatched. Germline lookup yields CDR1 MNHEY and CDR2 SMNVEV (reference sequence). The CDR3 is made up of 19 amino acids. This CDR3 is CASSLSGGEEPLWADTQYF. DNA of the CDR3: TGTGCCAGCAGTTTATCCGGGGGGGAGGAACCCCTTTGGGCAGATACGCAGTATTTT.

This clonotype showed up just a few times. This chain joins TRBV4-1 and TRBJ2-2; 7 nucleotides match TRBD2. The CDR3 is 13 amino acids. The V gene end was trimmed by 6 bases and the J gene end by 5 bases; junction bases not matched to a gene: 3. Germline CDR1 is MGHRA and CDR2 is YSYEKL. In nucleotides, the CDR3 is TGCGCCAGCAGGCGGGGGTCAACCGGGGAGCTGTTTTTT. It codes for CASRRGSTGELFF.

This clonotype occurred many times. V gene TRBV9 combines with J gene TRBJ2-2, with 8 bases lining up with TRBD2. J gave up 4 bases and V 4 bases, and 12 bases lay outside the gene matches. CDR1 is SGDLS and CDR2 is YYNGEE in the germline V gene. This CDR3 contains 17 residues. CDR3 in amino acids: CASSPLRTSLATGELFF. DNA for the CDR3: TGTGCCAGCAGCCCCCTGAGGACTAGCCTCGCCACCGGGGAGCTGTTTTTT.

The chain uses TRBV29-1 and TRBJ2-3; D may match TRBD1 or TRBD2 (5 bases each). This CDR3 spans 13 amino acids. The V end lost 7 bases, the J end lost 11 bases, and 22 bases lay between the germline ends. In germline, CDR1 is SQVTM, CDR2 ANQGSEA. Written as DNA, the CDR3 is TGCAGCGATGCCGGGACCCTGAATACGCGGCAGTATTTT. Translating it yields CSDAGTLNTRQYF.

The CDR3 nucleotides are TGTGCCAGCAGTGGGGGGGTCCCTCGGGCAGATACGCAGTATTTT. Translated: CASSGGVPRADTQYF. This chain links TRBV28 with TRBJ2-3; 7 bases match TRBD2. The CDR3 spans 15 residues. CDR1 and CDR2 from the germline V gene are MDHEN and SYDVKM. After removal of 5 bases from V and 4 bases from J, the junction contained 9 bases not matched to a gene.

This clonotype has only a few counts. This chain links TRBV12-3 or TRBV12-4 with TRBJ2-7, with D possibly being TRBD1 (5 bases). Deletions cut 6 bases from V and 3 bases from J, with 15 bases between. CDR3 length: 14 residues. DNA for the CDR3: TGTGCCAGCAGCAGGACCAGGGTGAGCTACGAGCAGTACTTC. It yields the protein CASSRTRVSYEQYF.